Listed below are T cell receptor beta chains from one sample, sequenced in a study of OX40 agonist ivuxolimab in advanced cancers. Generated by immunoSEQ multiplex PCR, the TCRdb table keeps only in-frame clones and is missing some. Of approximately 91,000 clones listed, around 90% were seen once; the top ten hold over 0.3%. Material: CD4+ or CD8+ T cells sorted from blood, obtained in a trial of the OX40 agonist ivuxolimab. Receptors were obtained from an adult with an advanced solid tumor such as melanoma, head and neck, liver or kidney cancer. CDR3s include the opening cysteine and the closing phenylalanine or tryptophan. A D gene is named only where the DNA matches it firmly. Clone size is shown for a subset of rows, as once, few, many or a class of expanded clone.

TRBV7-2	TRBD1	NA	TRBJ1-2	TGTGCCAGCAGCTTAGGAGGGCACAGGGGGCCGGGTTATGGCTACACCTTC	CASSLGGHRGPGYGYTF
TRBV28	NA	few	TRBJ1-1	TGTGCCAGCATCTTTAAGGGGACTGAAGCTTTCTTT	CASIFKGTEAFF
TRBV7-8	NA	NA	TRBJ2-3	TGTGCCAGCAGCTTAGAGTCTAGCACAGATACGCAGTATTTT	CASSLESSTDTQYF
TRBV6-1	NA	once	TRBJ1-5	TGTGCCAGCTATTCTGGAAGCAATCAGCCCCAGCATTTT	CASYSGSNQPQHF
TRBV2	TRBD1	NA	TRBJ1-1	TGTGCCAGCAGTGGGGCAGGGGGCGGCACTGAAGCTTTCTTT	CASSGAGGGTEAFF
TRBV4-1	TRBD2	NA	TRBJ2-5	TGCGCCAGCAGCCAAGCTACTAGCGGGGGTGAGACCCAGTACTTC	CASSQATSGGETQYF
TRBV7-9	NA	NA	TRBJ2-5	TGTGCCAGCAGCGGCCCCCGGGGTCTCGGGGGGACCCAGTACTTC	CASSGPRGLGGTQYF
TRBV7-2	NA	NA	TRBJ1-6	TGTGCCAGCAGCCCTAGTATTTCACCCCTCCACTTT	CASSPSISPLHF
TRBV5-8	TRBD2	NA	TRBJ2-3	TGTGCCAGCAGCTTGGTTGTTCTAGCGGGGGGGCTTACTGATACGCAGTATTTT	CASSLVVLAGGLTDTQYF
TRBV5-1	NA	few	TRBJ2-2	TGCGCCAGCAGCTTGGTTACAGGGAACACCGGGGAGCTGTTTTTT	CASSLVTGNTGELFF
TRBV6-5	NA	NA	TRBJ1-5	TGTGCCAGCAGTTCGACAGGTTTCGGACAGCCCCAGCATTTT	CASSSTGFGQPQHF
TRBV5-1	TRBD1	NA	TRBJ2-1	TGCGCCAGCAGCGGCGGGACAGGGGTGGGCCCGGATGAGCAGTTCTTC	CASSGGTGVGPDEQFF
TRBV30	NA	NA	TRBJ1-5	TGTGCCTGGAGTGAAGGGATGGGCAATCAGCCCCAGCATTTT	CAWSEGMGNQPQHF
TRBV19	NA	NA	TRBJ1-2	TGTGCCAGTAGTACGTCCGAGGTTAACTATGGCTACACCTTC	CASSTSEVNYGYTF
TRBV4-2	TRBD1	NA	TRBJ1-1	TGTGCCAGCAGCCAGGGACAGGGTAGAACGAACACTGAAGCTTTCTTT	CASSQGQGRTNTEAFF
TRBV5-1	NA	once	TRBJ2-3	TGCGCCAGCAGCTTGGCCGGGACTACAGATACGCAGTATTTT	CASSLAGTTDTQYF
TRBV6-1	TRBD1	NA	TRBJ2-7	TGTGCCAGCAGTGGCCGCTCGACAGGGCTCGAGCAGTACTTC	CASSGRSTGLEQYF